Sequencing of this TCR beta chain was carried out in a study of blood T cell repertoires in COVID-19. Data came from immunoSEQ multiplex PCR; TCRdb stores just in-frame clones and leaves some out. Altogether about 220,000 clones are present, over 75% being singletons, with the ten largest covering around 5.1%. The V and J ends lost 6 bases and 4 bases respectively, with 13 bases between them. Germline lookup yields CDR1 MNHNY and CDR2 SVGAGI (reference sequence). This CDR3 is built from 14 residues. The sequenced material came from peripheral blood. This sequence was found in a human donor in a cohort sampled during active COVID-19. The rearrangement uses TRBV6-6 and TRBJ1-5; D uncertain. Here the CDR3 reads CASRGSHDNQPQHF. For the CDR3, the DNA is TGTGCCAGCAGAGGTAGCCACGATAATCAGCCCCAGCATTTT.